This entry concerns a single T cell receptor (beta chain). Its antigen is undetermined. TCRdb re-analysed the 5' RACE reads in MiXCR, keeping a single row per CDR3 protein. Of approximately 12,000 distinct CDR3 sequences listed, about 12% are singletons. V dropped 0 bases and J dropped 8; count of bases not matched to a gene: 5. Germline assignment: CDR1 SGHRS and CDR2 YFSETQ. The CDR3 extends over 15 amino acids. The sample belongs to a study of spatial heterogeneity in lung cancer. Time point reported: sample taken at primary tumor resection. Study findings and constraints: Numbers of ubiquitous and regional expanded TCRs tracked ubiquitous and regional nonsynonymous mutation counts, respectively. Intratumoral expanded alpha and beta TCR counts were found to track tumor mutation counts.

The chain employs TRBV5-1 and TRBJ2-1; 10 bases agree with TRBD2. The TCR comes from a female donor with early-stage non-small cell lung cancer. The sequenced sample was lung tumor tissue, obtained at surgery. CDR3 in DNA: TGCGCCAGCAGCTTGGTGTCTAGCGGGAGTGATGAGCAGTTCTTC. Translation: CASSLVSSGSDEQFF.